The 21 T cell receptor beta chains below all came from one sample that was sequenced in a study of a mutant IDH1 vaccine in newly diagnosed glioma. Data came from immunoSEQ multiplex PCR; TCRdb stores just in-frame clones and leaves some out. The table lists some 80,000 clones, more than 70% of them singletons. As to time point: week 23, last vaccination. All doses held 300 ug of mutant IDH1 20-mer peptide, with topical imiquimod. No cognate antigen is known for these TCRs. The sample in question was PBMCs, obtained from a glioma patient whose treatment included an IDH1 peptide vaccine. All receptors derive from a woman in her forties or fifties with glioma.

This chain connects TRBV18 to TRBJ1-5; a possible D gene is TRBD1 (6 bases). There are 16 residues in the CDR3. Germline V lookup: CDR1 KGHSH, CDR2 LQKENI. V was clipped by 4 bases and J by 5 bases, with 18 bases between them. The CDR3 DNA follows: TGTGCCAGCTCACGGGAGAACAGGGTTGTGGATCAGCCCCAGCATTTT. Protein sequence: CASSRENRVVDQPQHF.

The V gene is TRBV11-2, the J gene TRBJ1-1; no firm D call. The ends were cut back, 1 base at V and 2 bases at J, with 5 bases in the middle. The CDR3 sequence is 13 residues long. The V gene's germline CDR1 is SGHAT and CDR2 FQNNGV. This CDR3 is CASSLAGNTEAFF. Written as DNA, the CDR3 is TGTGCCAGCAGCTTAGCCGGAAACACTGAAGCTTTCTTT.

The chain has TRBV7-9 and TRBJ1-4; D is uncertain. CDR1 SEHNR and CDR2 FQNEAQ come from the germline V gene (reference sequence). The V gene lost 1 base and the J gene lost 7 bases, with 16 bases spanning the gap. CDR3 length: 16 amino acids. In DNA form, the CDR3 reads TGTGCCAGCAGCTTAGATAGGGCCGGCGGGAGTGAAAAACTGTTTTTT. Protein: CASSLDRAGGSEKLFF. Full variable domain (outside the CDR3, taken from reference TRBV7-9 and TRBJ1-4): DTGVSQNPRHKITKRGQNVTFRCDPISEHNRLYWYRQTLGQGPEFLTYFQNEAQLEKSRLLSDRFSAERPKGSFSTLEIQRTEQGDSAMYLCASSLDRAGGSEKLFFGSGTQLSVL.

The chain has TRBV7-9 and TRBJ1-2, with a tentative D call TRBD1 (6 bases). CDR3 length: 12 residues. Germline CDR1 reads SEHNR; CDR2 reads FQNEAQ (reference sequence). V gave up 8 bases and J gave up 0 bases, with 7 bases separating them. The CDR3 nucleotides are TGTGCCAGCGACAGGACTAACTATGGCTACACCTTC. As protein: CASDRTNYGYTF.

The genes are TRBV7-3 and TRBJ2-2; D is possibly TRBD2 (6 bases). This CDR3 has 17 amino acids. V was cut by 4 bases and J by 1 base, with 16 bases left in between. The V gene's germline CDR1 is SGHTA and CDR2 FQGTGA. For the CDR3, the DNA is TGTGCCAGCAGCTCACCTTCCGGGACTCTGAACACCGGGGAGCTGTTTTTT. Translated: CASSSPSGTLNTGELFF.

This clone came up once. The chain carries TRBV27 and TRBJ1-2; D unclear. Germline CDR1 and CDR2: MNHEY and SMNVEV (reference sequence). V gave up 6 bases and J gave up 4 bases, with 12 bases separating them. The CDR3 spans 13 residues. CDR3 nucleotide sequence: TGTGCCAGCAGCCTAGGTGGATCCTATGGCTACACCTTC. Protein sequence: CASSLGGSYGYTF.

The chain links TRBV7-6 to TRBJ1-5; 9 positions agree with TRBD1. CDR1 and CDR2 (germline): SGHVS, FNYEAQ. The trim removed 1 base at V and 7 bases at J, leaving 5 bases unmatched. The CDR3 totals 15 residues. The CDR3 is CASSLGGQGGQPQHF. CDR3 DNA sequence: TGTGCCAGCAGCTTAGGGGGACAGGGCGGGCAGCCCCAGCATTTT.

The table lists this clone with a few counts. This CDR3 is also generated by other DNA sequences in the sample. The rearrangement links TRBV28 to TRBJ2-7, with 10 bases that match TRBD2. V lost 6 bases to trimming and J lost 3 bases; unmatched junction nucleotides: 5. Germline CDR1 reads MDHEN; CDR2 reads SYDVKM. This CDR3 has 14 amino acids. DNA of the CDR3: TGTGCCAGCAGCCTGAGGACTAGCGGCTACGAGCAGTACTTC. As protein: CASSLRTSGYEQYF.

The chain links TRBV19 to TRBJ1-5; the D is unclear. CDR1 is LNHDA, CDR2 SQIVND, per germline (reference sequence). CDR3 size: 15 residues. V was pared by 7 bases and J by 2 bases, with 15 bases between. Written as DNA, the CDR3 is TGTGCCAGTAAGGGCCAGAGCCTTGGCAATCAGCCCCAGCATTTT. Translating gives CASKGQSLGNQPQHF.

The sample holds a few counts of this clone. This chain uses TRBV5-1 with TRBJ2-5, with D unresolved. This CDR3 contains 12 residues. V was cut by 4 bases and J by 0 bases, with 4 bases left in between. Germline loops: CDR1 SGHRS, CDR2 YFSETQ. This CDR3 reads CASSVYQETQYF. CDR3 sequence (DNA): TGCGCCAGCAGCGTGTACCAAGAGACCCAGTACTTC.

This sequence joins TRBV6-1 and TRBJ2-3; TRBD1 aligns across 7 bases. Germline CDR1 reads MNHNS; CDR2 reads SASEGT. V was clipped by 3 bases and J by 2 bases; unmatched bases: 2. This CDR3 contains 14 residues. Here the CDR3 DNA reads TGTGCCAGCAGTGACGGACAGGCCACAGATACGCAGTATTTT. Amino acids: CASSDGQATDTQYF.

The chain has TRBV27 and TRBJ2-5; no reliable D call. Germline lookup yields CDR1 MNHEY and CDR2 SMNVEV (reference sequence). The CDR3 sequence is 15 residues long. Between the trimmed V and J ends, which lost 3 bases and 2 bases, there was a span of 13 bases. The CDR3 loop reads CASSLVVGRQETQYF. As DNA, the CDR3 is TGTGCCAGCAGTTTGGTGGTTGGCAGACAAGAGACCCAGTACTTC.

The chain combines TRBV6-5 with TRBJ1-2, with TRBD1 matching over 11 bases. Looked up from germline, CDR1 is MNHEY and CDR2 is SVGAGI. The CDR3 length is 16 residues. V shed 2 bases and J 4 bases; nucleotides not matched to a gene: 6. CDR3 sequence: CASSYGTGTGGYGYTF. In DNA, the CDR3 is TGTGCCAGCAGTTACGGAACCGGGACAGGGGGCTATGGCTACACCTTC.

The chain recombines TRBV6-5 with TRBJ2-5; D is possibly TRBD2 (5 bases). This CDR3 spans 13 amino acids. Germline CDR1 is MNHEY and CDR2 is SVGAGI. Trimming removed 10 bases from V and 4 bases from J, with 16 bases in between. The CDR3 sequence: CATWPGGRETQYF. CDR3 DNA sequence: TGTGCCACATGGCCCGGAGGAAGAGAGACCCAGTACTTC.

This clone was counted between two and nine times. The rearrangement joins TRBV7-3 to TRBJ1-1; D not certain. V was clipped by 5 bases and J by 1 base, with 8 bases between them. This CDR3 is built from 13 residues. Per the germline V gene, CDR1 is SGHTA and CDR2 is FQGTGA. DNA of the CDR3: TGTGCCAGCAGCATTACAACGAACACTGAAGCTTTCTTT. The encoded protein is CASSITTNTEAFF.

The genes are TRBV19 and TRBJ2-5, with D tentatively TRBD1 (5 bases). V was clipped by 1 base and J by 2 bases, with 11 bases between them. Germline V gene data show CDR1 as LNHDA and CDR2 as SQIVND (reference sequence). CDR3 size: 15 residues. The CDR3 spells CASSIGGGRQETQYF. The CDR3 nucleotides are TGTGCCAGTAGTATAGGGGGCGGCAGGCAAGAGACCCAGTACTTC.

The chain joins TRBV27 to TRBJ2-7, with 8 bases aligning to TRBD1. V was clipped by 6 bases and J by 6 bases; unmatched bases: 10. The V gene's germline CDR1 is MNHEY and CDR2 SMNVEV (reference sequence). The CDR3 extends over 14 amino acids. The CDR3 sequence: CASSLGQGRIEQYF. CDR3 DNA: TGTGCCAGCAGCCTAGGACAGGGTAGAATCGAGCAGTACTTC.

This chain links TRBV6-1 with TRBJ2-5; D remains unclear. Judging by the DNA end, TRBJ2-7 fits better; the J call may be wrong. The CDR3 is made up of 15 amino acids. The germline gives CDR1 MNHNS, CDR2 SASEGT. This chain's CDR3 is CASSLTPRSSYEQYF. The CDR3 nucleotides are TGTGCCAGCAGTTTGACACCGAGGAGCTCCTACGAGCAGTACTTC.

V and J are TRBV12-5 and TRBJ1-2; 10 nucleotides agree with TRBD1. Germline V gene data show CDR1 as LGHNT and CDR2 as FRNRAP. The CDR3 totals 15 residues. Unmatched junction bases numbered 8, after V lost 6 bases and J lost 4 bases. The CDR3 reads CASGTRDRGFYGYTF. The CDR3 nucleotides are TGTGCTAGTGGGACCCGGGACAGGGGTTTCTATGGCTACACCTTC.

Note on this clone: At one end, the junction sequence differs from germline, possibly due to a read error. This chain links TRBV10-3 with TRBJ2-7; 7 nucleotides align to TRBD1. The CDR3 covers 13 residues. Germline V lookup: CDR1 ENHRY, CDR2 SYGVKD. Here the CDR3 DNA reads TGTGTCATCGGTCTTAGGGGGCAGTACGAGCAGTACTTC. This sequence encodes CVIGLRGQYEQYF.

This chain uses TRBV18 with TRBJ1-1, with a weak D call TRBD1 (5 bases). Germline V gene data show CDR1 as KGHSH and CDR2 as LQKENI. There are 13 residues in the CDR3. V dropped 6 bases and J dropped 6 bases, with 14 bases sitting between them. In nucleotides, the CDR3 is TGTGCCAGCTCGCGGGGCAGAATCTCTGAAGCTTTCTTT. This encodes CASSRGRISEAFF.